This note documents a single T cell receptor (beta chain) sequence. MiXCR was run by TCRdb on the RT-PCR reads, yielding one entry per CDR3 protein. This table holds 390,000 or so distinct CDR3 sequences, 16% found once. CDR1 MNHNY and CDR2 SVGAGI come from the germline V gene (reference sequence). Deletions cut 5 bases from V and 5 bases from J, with 9 bases between. The CDR3 covers 12 residues. This entry belongs to a study of patients and donors after allogeneic stem cell transplantation. Input material: blood, either unsorted or a sorted T cell fraction (not recorded which). The V and J genes are TRBV6-6 and TRBJ1-2; maybe TRBD1 (5 bases). The TCR comes from a human donor who was either an allogeneic HSCT recipient or a stem cell or donor lymphocyte infusion donor (not recorded which). It is not recorded whose cells these are; they may come from a transplant donor. CDR3 bases: TGTGCCAGCAGTACAGGACGGTATGGCTACACCTTC. This encodes CASSTGRYGYTF.